This T cell receptor (beta chain) was retrieved from a study of blood T cell repertoires in COVID-19. Study summary: Acute-phase and convalescent COVID-19 samples originated in the United States, Italy and Spain. T cells, B-cell-depleted T cells, or PBMCs provided the cDNA or gDNA that served as material.

Original processing methods: By means of reference gene primer amplification, nucleated cell counts were estimated. TCRdb's table, derived via immunoSEQ multiplex PCR, lists solely in-frame clones and lacks some. D and trimming come from the DNA, and the V and J calls and clone size come from that table. The table shows roughly 140,000 clones, with about four fifths occurring only once. V shed 6 bases and J shed 4 bases, with 15 bases lying between them. The germline CDR1 and CDR2 sequences are SQVTM and ANQGSEA. There are 13 residues in the CDR3. This clonotype was obtained from a human donor with acute or convalescent COVID-19. The donor label of this sample is uncertain. The V call is TRBV29-1, the J call TRBJ1-1, with D maybe TRBD1 (6 bases). Material for sequencing was peripheral blood. The CDR3 nucleotides read TGCAGCGTGAGAGGGGGAGTCATCACTGAAGCTTTCTTT. This gives the protein CSVRGGVITEAFF.